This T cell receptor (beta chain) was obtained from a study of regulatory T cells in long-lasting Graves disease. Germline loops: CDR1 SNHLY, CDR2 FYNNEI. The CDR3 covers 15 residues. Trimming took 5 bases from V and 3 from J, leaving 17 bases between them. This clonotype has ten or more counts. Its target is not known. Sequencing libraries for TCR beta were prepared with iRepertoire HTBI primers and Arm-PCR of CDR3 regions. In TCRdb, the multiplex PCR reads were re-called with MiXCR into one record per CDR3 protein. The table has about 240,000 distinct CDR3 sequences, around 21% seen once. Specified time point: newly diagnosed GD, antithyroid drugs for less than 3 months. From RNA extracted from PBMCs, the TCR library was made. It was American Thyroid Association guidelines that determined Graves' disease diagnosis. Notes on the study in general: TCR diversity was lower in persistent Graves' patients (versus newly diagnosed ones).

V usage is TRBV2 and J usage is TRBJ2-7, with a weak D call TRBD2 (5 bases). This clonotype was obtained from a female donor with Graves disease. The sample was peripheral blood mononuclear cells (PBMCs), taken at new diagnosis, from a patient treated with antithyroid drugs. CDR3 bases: TGTGCCAGCAGTAAACAAACCGGGGAGTACTACGAGCAGTACTTC. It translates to CASSKQTGEYYEQYF.